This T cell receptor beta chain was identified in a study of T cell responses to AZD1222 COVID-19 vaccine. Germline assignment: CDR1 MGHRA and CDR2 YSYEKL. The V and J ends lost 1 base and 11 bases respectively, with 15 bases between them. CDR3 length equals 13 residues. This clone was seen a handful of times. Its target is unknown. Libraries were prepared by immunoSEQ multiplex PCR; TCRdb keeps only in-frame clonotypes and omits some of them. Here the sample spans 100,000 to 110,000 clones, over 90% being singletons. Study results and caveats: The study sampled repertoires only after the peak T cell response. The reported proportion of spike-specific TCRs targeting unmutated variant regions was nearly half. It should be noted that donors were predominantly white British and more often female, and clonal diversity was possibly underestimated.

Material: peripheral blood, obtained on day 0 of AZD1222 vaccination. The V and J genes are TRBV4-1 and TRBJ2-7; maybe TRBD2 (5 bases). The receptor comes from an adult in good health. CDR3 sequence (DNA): TGCGCCAGCAGCCAAGTTACGGGATATTTGGAGTACTTC. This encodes CASSQVTGYLEYF.